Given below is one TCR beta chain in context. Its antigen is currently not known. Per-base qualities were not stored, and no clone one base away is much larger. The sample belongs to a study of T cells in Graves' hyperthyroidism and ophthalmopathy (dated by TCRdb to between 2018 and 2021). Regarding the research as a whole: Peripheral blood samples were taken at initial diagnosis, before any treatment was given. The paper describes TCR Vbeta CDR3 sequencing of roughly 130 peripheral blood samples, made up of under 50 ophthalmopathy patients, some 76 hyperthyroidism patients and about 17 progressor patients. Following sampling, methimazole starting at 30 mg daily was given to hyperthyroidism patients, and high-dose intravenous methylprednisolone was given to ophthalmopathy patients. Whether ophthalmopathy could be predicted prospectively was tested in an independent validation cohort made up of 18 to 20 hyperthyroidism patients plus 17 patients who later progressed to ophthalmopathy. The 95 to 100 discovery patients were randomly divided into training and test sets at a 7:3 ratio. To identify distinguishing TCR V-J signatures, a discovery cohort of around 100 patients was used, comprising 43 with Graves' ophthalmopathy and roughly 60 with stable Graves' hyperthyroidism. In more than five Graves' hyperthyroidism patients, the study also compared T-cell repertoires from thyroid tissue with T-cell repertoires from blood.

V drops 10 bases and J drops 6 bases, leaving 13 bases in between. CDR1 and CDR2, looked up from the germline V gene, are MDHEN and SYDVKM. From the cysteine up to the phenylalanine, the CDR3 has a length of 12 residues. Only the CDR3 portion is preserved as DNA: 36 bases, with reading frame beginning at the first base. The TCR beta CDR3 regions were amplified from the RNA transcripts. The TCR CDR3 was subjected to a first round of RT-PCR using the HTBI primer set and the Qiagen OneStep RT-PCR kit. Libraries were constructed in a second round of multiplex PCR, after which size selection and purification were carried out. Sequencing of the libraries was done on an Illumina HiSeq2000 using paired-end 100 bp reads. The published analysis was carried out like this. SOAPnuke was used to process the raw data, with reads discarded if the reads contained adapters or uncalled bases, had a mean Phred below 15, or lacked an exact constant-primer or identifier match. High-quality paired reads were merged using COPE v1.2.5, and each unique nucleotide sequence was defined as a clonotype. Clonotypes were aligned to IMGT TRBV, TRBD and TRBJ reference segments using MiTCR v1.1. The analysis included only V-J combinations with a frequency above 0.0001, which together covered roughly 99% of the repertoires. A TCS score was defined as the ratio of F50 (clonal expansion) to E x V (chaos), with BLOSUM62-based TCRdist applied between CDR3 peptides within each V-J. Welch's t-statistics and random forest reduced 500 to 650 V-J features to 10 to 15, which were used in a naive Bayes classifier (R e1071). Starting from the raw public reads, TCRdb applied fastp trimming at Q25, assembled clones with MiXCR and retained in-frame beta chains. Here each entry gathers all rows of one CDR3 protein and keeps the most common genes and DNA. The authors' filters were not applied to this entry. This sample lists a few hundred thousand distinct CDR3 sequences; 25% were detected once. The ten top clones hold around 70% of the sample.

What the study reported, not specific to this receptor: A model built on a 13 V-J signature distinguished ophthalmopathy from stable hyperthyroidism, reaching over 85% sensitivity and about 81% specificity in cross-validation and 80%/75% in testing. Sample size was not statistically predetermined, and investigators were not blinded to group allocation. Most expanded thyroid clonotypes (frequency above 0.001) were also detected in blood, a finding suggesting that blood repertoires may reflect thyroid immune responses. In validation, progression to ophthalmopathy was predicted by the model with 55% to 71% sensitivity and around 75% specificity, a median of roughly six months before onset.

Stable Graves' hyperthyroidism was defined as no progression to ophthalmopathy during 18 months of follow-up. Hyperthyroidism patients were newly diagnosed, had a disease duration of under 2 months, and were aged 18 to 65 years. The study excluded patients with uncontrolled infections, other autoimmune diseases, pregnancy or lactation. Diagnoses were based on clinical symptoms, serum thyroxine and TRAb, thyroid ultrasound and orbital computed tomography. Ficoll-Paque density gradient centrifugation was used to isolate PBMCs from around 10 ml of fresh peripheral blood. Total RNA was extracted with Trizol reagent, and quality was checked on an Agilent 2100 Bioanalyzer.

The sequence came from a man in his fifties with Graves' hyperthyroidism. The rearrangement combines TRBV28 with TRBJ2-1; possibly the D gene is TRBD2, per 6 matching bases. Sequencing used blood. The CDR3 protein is CAIAGGTNEQFF. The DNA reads TGTGCCATCGCCGGCGGGACCAATGAGCAGTTCTTC.